This T cell receptor (beta chain) was recorded in a study of beta chain features in type 1 diabetes. Study as a whole: Summed over all samples, the examined sorted cells came to more than 85 million. Findings of the study overall: In comparison with healthy donors, patients had naive, central memory and Treg TCRB repertoires that appeared more similar. Type 1 diabetes patients showed a moderate but significant shortening of TCRB CDR3s in all four CD4+ subsets.

In the case of this clone: Its cognate antigen is unknown.

Naive, central memory, regulatory and stem cell-like memory cells within the CD4+ compartment were sorted using CD45RO/CCR7/CD25/CD127/CD95/CD27. Expressed TCRB transcripts were sequenced after all isolated RNA was converted to cDNA. Libraries were prepared by immunoSEQ multiplex PCR; TCRdb keeps only in-frame clonotypes and omits some of them. The sample includes 300,000 to 350,000 clones, 9.3% of them seen just once. This TCR was sampled from a man aged 30-40 years with type 1 diabetes. Sequencing was carried out using central memory CD4+ T cells from blood.

The CDR3 here is CASSLPLEDEQFF. CDR3 DNA sequence: TGTGCCAGCAGTTTGCCATTGGAGGATGAGCAGTTCTTC. The chain joins TRBV6-6 to TRBJ2-1, with a possible D match to TRBD2 (5 bases). CDR3 length: 13 amino acids. CDR1 is MNHNY and CDR2 is SVGAGI in the germline V gene (reference sequence). V was pared by 4 bases and J by 8 bases, with 12 bases between.